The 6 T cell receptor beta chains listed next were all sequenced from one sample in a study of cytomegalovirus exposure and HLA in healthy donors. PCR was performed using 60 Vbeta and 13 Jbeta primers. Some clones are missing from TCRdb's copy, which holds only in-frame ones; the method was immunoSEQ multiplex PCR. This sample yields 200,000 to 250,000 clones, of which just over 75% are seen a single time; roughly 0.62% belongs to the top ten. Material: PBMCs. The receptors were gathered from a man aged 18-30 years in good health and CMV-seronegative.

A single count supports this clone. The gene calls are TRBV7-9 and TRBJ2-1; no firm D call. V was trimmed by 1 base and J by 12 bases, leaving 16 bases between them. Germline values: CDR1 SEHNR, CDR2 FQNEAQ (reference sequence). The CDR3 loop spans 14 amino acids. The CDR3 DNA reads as TGTGCCAGCAGCTTAGAAGGCGGCCCAAGAGGGCAGTTCTTC. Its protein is CASSLEGGPRGQFF.

CDR3 in DNA: TGCAGCGTTAACCGAGGGCAGGAGTATGGCTACACCTTC. Translation: CSVNRGQEYGYTF. V is TRBV29-1 and J is TRBJ1-2; D is ambiguous. Germline V gene sequence: CDR1 SQVTM, CDR2 ANQGSEA. CDR3 length equals 13 residues. V lost 5 bases and J 5 bases, leaving 15 bases between the germline ends.

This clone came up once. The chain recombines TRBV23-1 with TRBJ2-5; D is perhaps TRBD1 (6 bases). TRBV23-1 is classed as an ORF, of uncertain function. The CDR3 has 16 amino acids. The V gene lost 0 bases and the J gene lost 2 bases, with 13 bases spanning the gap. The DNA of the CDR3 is TGCGCCAGCAGTCAATCGCGACAGGCCTATCAAGAGACCCAGTACTTC. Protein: CASSQSRQAYQETQYF.

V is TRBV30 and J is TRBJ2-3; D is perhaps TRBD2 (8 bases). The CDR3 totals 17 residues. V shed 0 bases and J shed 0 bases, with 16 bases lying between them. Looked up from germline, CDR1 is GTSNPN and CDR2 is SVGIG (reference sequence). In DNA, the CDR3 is TGTGCCTGGAGTGTACAGGGGCTAGCGGGTAGCACAGATACGCAGTATTTT. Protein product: CAWSVQGLAGSTDTQYF.

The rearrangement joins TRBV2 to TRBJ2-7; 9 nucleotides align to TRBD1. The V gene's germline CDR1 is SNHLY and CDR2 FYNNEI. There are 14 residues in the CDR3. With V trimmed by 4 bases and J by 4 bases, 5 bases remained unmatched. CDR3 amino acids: CASSVVDRGYEQYF. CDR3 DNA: TGTGCCAGCAGTGTCGTGGACAGGGGATACGAGCAGTACTTC.

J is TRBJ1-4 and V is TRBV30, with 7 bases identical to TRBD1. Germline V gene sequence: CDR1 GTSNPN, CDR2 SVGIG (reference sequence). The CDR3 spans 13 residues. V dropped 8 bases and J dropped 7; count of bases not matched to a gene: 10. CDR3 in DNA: TGTGCCGCTTCGACAGGGACGTCTGAAAAACTGTTTTTT. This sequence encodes CAASTGTSEKLFF.